Listed here are 25 T cell receptor beta chains from one sample, sequenced in a study of T cell responses to AZD1222 COVID-19 vaccine. The assay was immunoSEQ multiplex PCR, and TCRdb's table has in-frame clones only and misses some. The data hold about 140,000 clones, with more than 85% observed a single time. Here the sequenced sample was peripheral blood, taken on day 0 of AZD1222 vaccination. These receptors all come from an adult in good health.

CDR3 DNA: TGCGCCAGCAGCTATGCGTGGGGGATGGACACTGAAGCTTTCTTT. It encodes CASSYAWGMDTEAFF. The chain is built from TRBV5-1 and TRBJ1-1; TRBD1 might be the D (5 bases). Deletions cut 3 bases from V and 3 bases from J, with 15 bases between. CDR3 length equals 15 residues. Germline V CDR1 and CDR2: SGHRS, YFSETQ.

The chain uses TRBV11-2 and TRBJ1-1; D unresolved. V lost 5 bases and J 5 bases, leaving 12 bases between the germline ends. This CDR3 is 13 amino acids long. CDR1 is SGHAT and CDR2 is FQNNGV in the germline V gene. The CDR3 DNA is TGTGCCAGCAGCAAAGCGGGGATAACTGAAGCTTTCTTT. Its protein is CASSKAGITEAFF. The full variable domain, completed using reference TRBV11-2 and TRBJ1-1, is EAGVAQSPRYKIIEKRQSVAFWCNPISGHATLYWYQQILGQGPKLLIQFQNNGVVDDSQLPKDRFSAERLKGVDSTLKIQPAKLEDSAVYLCASSKAGITEAFFGQGTRLTVV.

The rearrangement links TRBV2 to TRBJ2-5; possible D gene TRBD2, 7 bases. In germline, CDR1 is SNHLY, CDR2 FYNNEI. The germline V and J ends were trimmed by 6 bases and 5 bases, with 19 bases remaining between them. The CDR3 extends over 15 amino acids. The CDR3 is CASRPNWGGRETQYF. The CDR3 DNA reads as TGTGCCAGCAGACCTAACTGGGGGGGGCGTGAGACCCAGTACTTC. Supplemented by reference TRBV2 and TRBJ2-5, the full variable domain reads EPEVTQTPSHQVTQMGQEVILRCVPISNHLYFYWYRQILGQKVEFLVSFYNNEISEKSEIFDDQFSVERPDGSNFTLKIRSTKLEDSAMYFCASRPNWGGRETQYFGPGTRLLVL.

The chain uses TRBV3-1 (or the pseudogene TRBV3-2) and TRBJ2-5; TRBD2 matches 8 bases. CDR3 length equals 16 residues. CDR1 and CDR2 (germline): LGHDT, YNNKEL (reference sequence). V shed 0 bases, J shed 6 bases, and the junction held 9 bases outside the gene matches. The CDR3: CASSQDVVAGQQTQYF. CDR3 sequence (DNA): TGTGCCAGCAGCCAAGATGTGGTAGCGGGACAACAGACCCAGTACTTC.

V is TRBV30 and J is TRBJ2-5, with a weak D call TRBD2 (6 bases). Germline values: CDR1 GTSNPN, CDR2 SVGIG (reference sequence). Between the trimmed V and J ends, which lost 1 base and 4 bases, there was a span of 13 bases. This CDR3 has 14 amino acids. CDR3 nucleotide sequence: TGTGCCTGGAGTGCCGGGCGGGGTATAGAGACCCAGTACTTC. This codes for CAWSAGRGIETQYF.

This rearrangement joins TRBV5-1 to TRBJ1-4; a weak D match, TRBD1 (6 bases). CDR3 length: 15 residues. CDR1 is SGHRS and CDR2 is YFSETQ in the germline V gene. Trimming shortened V by 1 base and J by 8 bases, and 15 bases separated the two germline ends. The DNA of the CDR3 is TGCGCCAGCAGCTTGACAGGGACCCGCGACGAAAAACTGTTTTTT. This encodes CASSLTGTRDEKLFF.

This clone was detected only once. This chain links TRBV4-3 with TRBJ2-5, with D possibly matching TRBD1 (5 bases). The CDR3 covers 17 residues. Trimming took 2 bases from V and 0 from J, leaving 16 bases between them. Germline CDR1 and CDR2: LGHNA and YSLEER. The CDR3 DNA sequence: TGCGCCAGCAGCCAATTAAGGACAAGTACCCACCAAGAGACCCAGTACTTC. It codes for CASSQLRTSTHQETQYF.

V is TRBV28 and J is TRBJ2-5; possible D gene TRBD1, 6 bases. Germline V lookup: CDR1 MDHEN, CDR2 SYDVKM. The CDR3 spans 15 residues. V was clipped by 1 base and J by 5 bases, with 14 bases between them. The CDR3 sequence is CASSLFLGAWETQYF. Here the CDR3 DNA reads TGTGCCAGCAGTTTATTCCTGGGGGCATGGGAGACCCAGTACTTC.

The J gene is TRBJ1-1, the V gene TRBV6-4, with TRBD1 identical over 11 bases. The CDR3 loop spans 17 amino acids. Germline CDR1 and CDR2: MRHNA and SNTAGT. The junction had 12 bases not matched to a gene; V was cut back by 5 bases and J by 4 bases. The CDR3 loop reads CASSRTGGVFIVTEAFF. CDR3 in DNA: TGTGCCAGCAGTCGGACAGGGGGCGTATTCATCGTCACTGAAGCTTTCTTT.

This rearrangement joins TRBV14 to TRBJ1-1, with D unclear. The CDR3 extends over 16 amino acids. V lost 0 bases to trimming and J lost 4 bases, with 15 bases between them. The germline V gene has CDR1 SGHDN and CDR2 FVKESK. DNA for the CDR3: TGTGCCAGCAGCCAAGAGATGGGATTTAGAGGCACTGAAGCTTTCTTT. As protein: CASSQEMGFRGTEAFF. Complete variable domain (other parts from reference TRBV14 and TRBJ1-1): EAGVTQFPSHSVIEKGQTVTLRCDPISGHDNLYWYRRVMGKEIKFLLHFVKESKQDESGMPNNRFLAERTGGTYSTLKVQPAELEDSGVYFCASSQEMGFRGTEAFFGQGTRLTVV.

The V call is TRBV28, the J call TRBJ1-5; 11 nucleotides align to TRBD1. The V segment lost 6 bases and the J segment 4 bases; nucleotides outside the gene matches: 8. CDR3 length equals 16 residues. Looked up from germline, CDR1 is MDHEN and CDR2 is SYDVKM. The CDR3 DNA reads as TGTGCCAGCAGACAGAGGGGGACAGGGGGGAATCAGCCCCAGCATTTT. It specifies CASRQRGTGGNQPQHF.

This rearrangement joins TRBV9 to TRBJ1-3, with 7 bases aligning to TRBD1. V was pared by 0 bases and J by 0 bases, with 6 bases of the junction left unmatched. Germline loops: CDR1 SGDLS, CDR2 YYNGEE. CDR3 length: 17 amino acids. The CDR3 coding sequence is TGTGCCAGCAGCGTAGACAGGGGACGGATCTCTGGAAACACCATATATTTT. Translating gives CASSVDRGRISGNTIYF.

The genes are TRBV5-1 and TRBJ2-1, with D unresolved. The CDR3 has 11 residues. Deletions cut 9 bases from V and 2 bases from J, with 6 bases between. CDR1 and CDR2 (germline): SGHRS, YFSETQ. This CDR3 reads CANPPYNEQFF. The CDR3 region has the DNA TGCGCCAACCCCCCCTACAATGAGCAGTTCTTC.

The V gene is TRBV9, the J gene TRBJ2-7; D unresolved. Germline V gene sequence: CDR1 SGDLS, CDR2 YYNGEE. CDR3 length: 12 residues. With 0 bases removed from V and 5 bases from J, the gap between germline ends came to 6 bases. CDR3 protein: CASSVEGNEQYF. The CDR3 DNA is TGTGCCAGCAGCGTAGAGGGAAACGAGCAGTACTTC.

J is TRBJ2-7 and V is TRBV5-4, with TRBD1 identical over 10 bases. Germline CDR1 SGHNT, CDR2 YYREEE (reference sequence). Germline trimming cut 4 bases from V and 0 bases from J; bases unmatched to any gene: 4. CDR3 length: 15 residues. CDR3 coding DNA: TGTGCCAGCAGCGCGGGGGACAGGGGCTCCTACGAGCAGTACTTC. Encoded protein: CASSAGDRGSYEQYF.

The rearrangement links TRBV11-2 to TRBJ1-1; 7 bases map to TRBD1. The CDR3 has 16 amino acids. Germline V gives CDR1 SGHAT, CDR2 FQNNGV. J lost 0 bases, V lost 1 base, and 5 bases had no gene match. In nucleotides, the CDR3 is TGTGCCAGCAGCTTAGGGAAGGGACAGTTGAACACTGAAGCTTTCTTT. This codes for CASSLGKGQLNTEAFF.

This rearrangement joins TRBV15 to TRBJ2-6; 9 positions match TRBD2. The germline V gene has CDR1 LNHNV and CDR2 YYDKDF (reference sequence). The CDR3 totals 15 residues. V lost 3 bases and J lost 12; bases outside the gene matches: 9. In DNA form, the CDR3 reads TGTGCCACCAGCAGTAGACTAGCGGAGGCGTCCGTCCTGACTTTC. This sequence encodes CATSSRLAEASVLTF.

J is TRBJ1-2 and V is TRBV5-4; 8 positions match TRBD1. V gave up 5 bases and J gave up 4 bases; unmatched junction bases: 7. Germline V gene data show CDR1 as SGHNT and CDR2 as YYREEE (reference sequence). This CDR3 comprises 14 residues. CDR3 amino acids: CASSSGGRGYGYTF. In DNA, the CDR3 is TGTGCCAGCAGTTCAGGGGGCAGGGGCTATGGCTACACCTTC.

The chain links TRBV4-2 to TRBJ1-1; a weak D match, TRBD1 (6 bases). Trimming left V 0 bases short and J 5 bases short, with 13 bases between. This CDR3 contains 15 residues. The germline V gene encodes CDR1 LGHNA and CDR2 YNFKEQ. This CDR3 is CASSQDVRGGTEAFF. The CDR3 coding sequence is TGTGCCAGCAGCCAAGATGTCAGGGGTGGTACTGAAGCTTTCTTT.

J is TRBJ1-1 and V is TRBV12-3 or TRBV12-4; 9 bases agree with TRBD1. The J segment lost 5 bases and the V segment lost 6 bases, leaving 4 bases of the junction unmatched. The CDR3 loop spans 13 amino acids. The CDR3 nucleotides are TGTGCCAGCAGGTACAGGGGGCGGACTGAAGCTTTCTTT. Amino acids: CASRYRGRTEAFF.

This clone was counted a single time. Within the sample, other DNA sequences also encode this same CDR3. The CDR3 bases are TGCGCCAGCAGCTTGGCCGTTTCGGGAGGGCCCAACACTGAAGCTTTCTTT. Protein: CASSLAVSGGPNTEAFF. The V call is TRBV5-1, the J call TRBJ1-1, with no clear D. From germline, CDR1 is SGHRS and CDR2 YFSETQ. The CDR3 is 17 amino acids. V gave up 0 bases and J gave up 2 bases, with 17 bases separating them.

The chain joins TRBV6-2 or TRBV6-3 to TRBJ1-5, with D perhaps matching TRBD1 (6 bases). V gave up 0 bases and J gave up 6 bases, with 18 bases separating them. From germline, CDR1 is MNHEY and CDR2 SVGEGT. CDR3 size: 17 residues. The CDR3 DNA is TGTGCCAGCAGTTACTCCTTTATGGCAACAGGGAGTCAGCCCCAGCATTTT. Encoded protein: CASSYSFMATGSQPQHF.

Turning to this clone: A junction boundary mismatches the germline segment, possibly from a read error. This chain connects TRBV25-1 to TRBJ1-1; unclear D gene. From germline, CDR1 is MGHDK and CDR2 SYGVNS. This CDR3 spans 15 amino acids. CDR3 DNA sequence: TGTGCCAGCAGCGAATTCCGGGCTCCCCTATGGGAAGCTTTCTTT. It codes for CASSEFRAPLWEAFF.

The gene calls are TRBV7-3 and TRBJ2-7; 9 positions agree with TRBD2. Germline CDR1 reads SGHTA; CDR2 reads FQGTGA. V was pared by 5 bases and J by 2 bases, with 13 bases of the junction left unmatched. The CDR3 extends over 17 amino acids. In DNA form, the CDR3 reads TGTGCCAGCAGCCCGAGGGGTGGAGCGGGAGGTACCTACGAGCAGTACTTC. Its translation: CASSPRGGAGGTYEQYF. Full variable domain (rest looked up from reference TRBV7-3 and TRBJ2-7): GAGVSQTPSNKVTEKGKYVELRCDPISGHTALYWYRQSLGQGPEFLIYFQGTGAADDSGLPNDRFFAVRPEGSVSTLKIQRTERGDSAVYLCASSPRGGAGGTYEQYFGPGTRLTVT.

The chain is built from TRBV4-3 and TRBJ2-3, with a tentative D call TRBD1 (6 bases). In germline, CDR1 is LGHNA, CDR2 YSLEER. V dropped 0 bases and J dropped 2 bases, with 15 bases sitting between them. There are 17 residues in the CDR3. The DNA of the CDR3 is TGCGCCAGCAGCCAAGATGGCTGGGGGCGGGTCACAGATACGCAGTATTTT. Translating it yields CASSQDGWGRVTDTQYF.